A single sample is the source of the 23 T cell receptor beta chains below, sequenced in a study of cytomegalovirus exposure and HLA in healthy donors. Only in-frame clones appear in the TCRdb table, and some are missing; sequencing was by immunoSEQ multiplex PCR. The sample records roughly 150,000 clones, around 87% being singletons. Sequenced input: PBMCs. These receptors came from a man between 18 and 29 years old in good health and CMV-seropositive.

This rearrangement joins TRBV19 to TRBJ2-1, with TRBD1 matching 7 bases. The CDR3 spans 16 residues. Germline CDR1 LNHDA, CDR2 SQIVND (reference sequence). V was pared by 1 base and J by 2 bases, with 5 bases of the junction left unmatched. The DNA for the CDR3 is TGTGCCAGTAGTATAGGTAGGACAGGACCCTACAATGAGCAGTTCTTC. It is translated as CASSIGRTGPYNEQFF.

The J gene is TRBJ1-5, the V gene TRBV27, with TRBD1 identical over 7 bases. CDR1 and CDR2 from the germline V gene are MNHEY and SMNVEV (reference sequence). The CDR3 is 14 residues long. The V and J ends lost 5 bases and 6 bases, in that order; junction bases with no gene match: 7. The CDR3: CASSPDRVRQPQHF. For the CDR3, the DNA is TGTGCCAGCAGTCCCGACAGGGTACGTCAGCCCCAGCATTTT.

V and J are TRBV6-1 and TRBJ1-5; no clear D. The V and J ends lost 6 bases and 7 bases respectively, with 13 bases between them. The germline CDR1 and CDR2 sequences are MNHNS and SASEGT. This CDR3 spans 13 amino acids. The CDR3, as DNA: TGTGCCAGCAGATGGGGAGGGATACAGCCCCAGCATTTT. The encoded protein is CASRWGGIQPQHF.

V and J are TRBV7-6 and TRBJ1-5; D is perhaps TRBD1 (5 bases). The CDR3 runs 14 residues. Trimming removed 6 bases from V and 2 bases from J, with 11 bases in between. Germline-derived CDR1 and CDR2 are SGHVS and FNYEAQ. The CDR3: CASSGAAGNQPQHF. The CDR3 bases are TGTGCCAGCAGTGGGGCGGCAGGCAATCAGCCCCAGCATTTT.

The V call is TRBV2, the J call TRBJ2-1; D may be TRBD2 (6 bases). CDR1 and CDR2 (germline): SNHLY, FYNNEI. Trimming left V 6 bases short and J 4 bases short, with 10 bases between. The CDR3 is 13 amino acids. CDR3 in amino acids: CASRTGTYNEQFF. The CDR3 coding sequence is TGTGCCAGCAGGACCGGGACTTACAATGAGCAGTTCTTC.

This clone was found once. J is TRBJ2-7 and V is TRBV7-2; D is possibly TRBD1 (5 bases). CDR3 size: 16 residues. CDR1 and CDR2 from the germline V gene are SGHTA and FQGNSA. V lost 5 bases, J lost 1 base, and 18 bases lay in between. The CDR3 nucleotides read TGTGCCAGCAGCGGGATTGTAGGGGCCAAGTCCTACGAGCAGTACTTC. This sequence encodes CASSGIVGAKSYEQYF.

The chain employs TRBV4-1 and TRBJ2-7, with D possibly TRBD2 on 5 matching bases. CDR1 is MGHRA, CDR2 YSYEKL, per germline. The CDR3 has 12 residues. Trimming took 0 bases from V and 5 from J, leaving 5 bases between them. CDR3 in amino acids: CASSQDGDEQYF. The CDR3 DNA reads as TGCGCCAGCAGCCAAGACGGGGACGAGCAGTACTTC.

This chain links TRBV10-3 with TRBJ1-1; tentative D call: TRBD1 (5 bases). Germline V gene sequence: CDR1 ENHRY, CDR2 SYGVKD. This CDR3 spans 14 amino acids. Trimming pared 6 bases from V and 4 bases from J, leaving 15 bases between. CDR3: CAIRTGEKVTEAFF. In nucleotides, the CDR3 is TGTGCCATCAGGACGGGGGAGAAGGTCACTGAAGCTTTCTTT.

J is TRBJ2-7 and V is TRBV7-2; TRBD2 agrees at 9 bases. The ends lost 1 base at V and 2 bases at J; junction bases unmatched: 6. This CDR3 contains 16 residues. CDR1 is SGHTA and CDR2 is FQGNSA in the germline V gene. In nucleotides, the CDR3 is TGTGCCAGCAGCTTAGACTCAGCGGGAGGTACCTACGAGCAGTACTTC. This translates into CASSLDSAGGTYEQYF.

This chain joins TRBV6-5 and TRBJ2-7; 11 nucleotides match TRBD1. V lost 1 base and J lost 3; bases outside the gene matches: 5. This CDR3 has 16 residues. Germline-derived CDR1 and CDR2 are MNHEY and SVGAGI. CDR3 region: CASSYWFGTGGYEQYF. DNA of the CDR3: TGTGCCAGCAGTTACTGGTTCGGGACAGGGGGCTACGAGCAGTACTTC.

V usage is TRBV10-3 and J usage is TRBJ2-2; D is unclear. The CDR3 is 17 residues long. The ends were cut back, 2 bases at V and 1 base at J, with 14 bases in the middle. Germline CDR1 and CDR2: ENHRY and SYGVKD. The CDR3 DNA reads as TGTGCCATCAGTGAGCCTTTCAGACTTCGGAACACCGGGGAGCTGTTTTTT. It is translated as CAISEPFRLRNTGELFF.

The CDR3 protein is CASSEVTGGNTEAFF. For the CDR3, the DNA is TGTGCCAGCAGTGAAGTCACAGGTGGAAACACTGAAGCTTTCTTT. The chain uses TRBV6-1 and TRBJ1-1; tentatively, D is TRBD1 (5 bases). Germline V gene lookup returns CDR1 MNHNS and CDR2 SASEGT. V lost 1 base to trimming and J lost 2 bases, with 11 bases between them. The CDR3 runs to 15 residues.

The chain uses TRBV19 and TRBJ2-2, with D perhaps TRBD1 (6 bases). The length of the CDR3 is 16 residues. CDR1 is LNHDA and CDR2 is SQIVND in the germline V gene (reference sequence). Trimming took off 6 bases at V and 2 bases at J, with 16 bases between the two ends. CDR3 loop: CASRPGAGLNTGELFF. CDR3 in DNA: TGTGCCAGTAGACCAGGGGCAGGGCTCAACACCGGGGAGCTGTTTTTT.

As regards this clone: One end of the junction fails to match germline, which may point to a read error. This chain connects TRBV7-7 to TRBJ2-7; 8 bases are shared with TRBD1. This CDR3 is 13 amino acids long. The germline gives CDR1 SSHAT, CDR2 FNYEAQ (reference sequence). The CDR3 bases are TGTGCTAGCAGCCGTGACAGGGGCCACGAGCAGTACTTC. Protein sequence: CASSRDRGHEQYF.

The CDR3 loop reads CASSRHRDSDYGYTF. The CDR3 DNA reads as TGTGCCAGTAGTAGGCACCGGGACAGTGACTATGGCTACACCTTC. The chain combines TRBV19 with TRBJ1-2; TRBD1 agrees at 7 bases. Per germline, CDR1 LNHDA and CDR2 SQIVND (reference sequence). V lost 4 bases, J lost 3 bases, and 8 bases stayed unmatched. CDR3 size: 15 residues.

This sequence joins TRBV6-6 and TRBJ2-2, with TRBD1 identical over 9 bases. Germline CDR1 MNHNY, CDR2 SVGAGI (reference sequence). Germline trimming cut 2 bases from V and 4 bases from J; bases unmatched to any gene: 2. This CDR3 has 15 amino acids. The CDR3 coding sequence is TGTGCCAGCAGTTACGGGACAGGGTTCACCGGGGAGCTGTTTTTT. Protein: CASSYGTGFTGELFF.

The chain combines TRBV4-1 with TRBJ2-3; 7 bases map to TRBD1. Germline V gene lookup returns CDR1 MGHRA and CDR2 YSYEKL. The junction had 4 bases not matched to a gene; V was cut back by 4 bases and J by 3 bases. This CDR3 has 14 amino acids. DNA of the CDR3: TGCGCCAGCAGCCCGGGACAGTCTACAGATACGCAGTATTTT. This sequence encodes CASSPGQSTDTQYF.

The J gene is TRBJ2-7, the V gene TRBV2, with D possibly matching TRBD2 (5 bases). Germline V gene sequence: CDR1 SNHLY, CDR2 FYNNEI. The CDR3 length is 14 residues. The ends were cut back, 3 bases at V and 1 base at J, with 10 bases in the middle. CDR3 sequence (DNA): TGTGCCAGCAGTGAGCGCCGGGATTCCTACGAGCAGTACTTC. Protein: CASSERRDSYEQYF.

The CDR3 here is CASSFELAVTDTQYF. The CDR3 nucleotides are TGCGCCAGCAGCTTTGAGCTAGCGGTCACAGATACGCAGTATTTT. The V and J genes are TRBV5-1 and TRBJ2-3; 7 nucleotides match TRBD2. CDR3 length: 15 residues. The J segment lost 2 bases and the V segment lost 2 bases, leaving 5 bases of the junction unmatched. Germline CDR1 reads SGHRS; CDR2 reads YFSETQ.

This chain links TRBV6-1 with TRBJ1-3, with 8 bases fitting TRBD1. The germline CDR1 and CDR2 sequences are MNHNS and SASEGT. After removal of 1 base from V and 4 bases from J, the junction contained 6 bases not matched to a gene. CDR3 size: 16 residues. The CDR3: CASSEVSSGGGNTIYF. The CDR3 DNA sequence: TGTGCCAGCAGTGAAGTCTCTTCAGGGGGCGGAAACACCATATATTTT.

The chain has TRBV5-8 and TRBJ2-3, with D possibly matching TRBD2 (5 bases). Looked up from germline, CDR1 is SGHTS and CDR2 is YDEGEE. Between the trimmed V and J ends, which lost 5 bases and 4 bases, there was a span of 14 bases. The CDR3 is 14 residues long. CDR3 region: CASRGLRAPDTQYF. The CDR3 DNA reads TGTGCCAGCAGAGGTTTGAGGGCCCCAGATACGCAGTATTTT.

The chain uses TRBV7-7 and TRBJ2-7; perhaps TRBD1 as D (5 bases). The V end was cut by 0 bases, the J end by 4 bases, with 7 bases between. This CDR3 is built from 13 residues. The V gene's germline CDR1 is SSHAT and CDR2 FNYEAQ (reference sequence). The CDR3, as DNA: TGTGCCAGCAGCTTAGCCGACAGTTACGAGCAGTACTTC. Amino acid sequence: CASSLADSYEQYF.

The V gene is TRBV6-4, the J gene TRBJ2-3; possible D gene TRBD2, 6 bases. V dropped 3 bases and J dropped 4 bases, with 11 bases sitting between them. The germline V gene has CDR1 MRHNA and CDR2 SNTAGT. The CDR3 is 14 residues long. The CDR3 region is CASSEWRGADTQYF. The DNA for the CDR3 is TGTGCCAGCAGTGAGTGGAGGGGCGCAGATACGCAGTATTTT.